Below, 15 T cell receptor beta chains from the same sample are listed, as sequenced in a study of T-cell memory formation after mild COVID-19 (TCRdb year 2021). The protocol used for the library was 5' RACE. TCRdb names Illumina NovaSeq 6000 as the instrument used. TCRdb cleaned the public reads at Q25 with fastp, built clones with MiXCR and kept in-frame beta chains. Rows with one shared CDR3 protein collapse into an entry with the most common genes and DNA. In all, the sample holds fewer than 400,000 distinct CDR3 sequences, and about 17% of those were seen once. Jointly, the top ten make up 20% to 25% of the sample. Material for sequencing was PBMCs or a T cell subset sorted from them (not recorded which). The receptors come from a young man who had mild COVID-19 (a few samples of this study predate the infection). The sample titles of this study are shuffled in the database, so cell type and time point are left out; the donor was told from shared clones.

This clonotype turned up a few times. The chain employs TRBV6-5 and TRBJ1-4; D uncertain. The CDR3 spans 14 residues. Trimming took off 5 bases at V and 5 bases at J, with 12 bases between the two ends. In germline, CDR1 is MNHEY, CDR2 SVGAGI. CDR3 sequence: CASSPALGNEKLFF. DNA of the CDR3: TGTGCCAGCAGTCCAGCCCTAGGGAATGAAAAACTGTTTTTT.

The table lists this clonotype with a few counts. The chain has TRBV29-1 and TRBJ1-2; TRBD1 might be the D (5 bases). Looked up from germline, CDR1 is SQVTM and CDR2 is ANQGSEA. The CDR3 sequence is 15 residues long. The V end lost 4 bases, the J end lost 4 bases, and 19 bases lay between the germline ends. The CDR3 region is CSVGLKGVTVYGYTF. CDR3 DNA: TGCAGCGTTGGCCTCAAAGGTGTGACAGTCTATGGCTACACCTTC.

This clonotype turned up a few times. The chain has TRBV27 and TRBJ1-1, with 9 positions matching TRBD1. The V gene end was trimmed by 5 bases and the J gene end by 1 base; junction bases not matched to a gene: 2. This CDR3 region has 14 residues. The V gene's germline CDR1 is MNHEY and CDR2 SMNVEV (reference sequence). The DNA for the CDR3 is TGTGCCAGCAGTATGGGACAGGGGAACACTGAAGCTTTCTTT. Translation gives CASSMGQGNTEAFF.

This clonotype appeared a few times. The chain joins TRBV28 to TRBJ2-7; perhaps TRBD1 as D (6 bases). CDR1 is MDHEN and CDR2 is SYDVKM in the germline V gene. The CDR3 has 17 amino acids. Trimming left V 4 bases short and J 2 bases short, with 21 bases between. CDR3 bases: TGTGCCAGCAGTTCCCAGTCCGGGACAATATCCCCCTACGAGCAGTACGTC. Protein sequence: CASSSQSGTISPYEQYV.

V gene TRBV5-1 combines with J gene TRBJ2-5; 11 nucleotides match TRBD2. V lost 0 bases, J lost 4 bases, and 14 bases stayed unmatched. The CDR3 runs 19 residues. CDR1 is SGHRS and CDR2 is YFSETQ in the germline V gene. The CDR3 sequence is CASSLALAGGLVPGETQYF. The CDR3 DNA reads as TGCGCCAGCAGCTTGGCCCTAGCGGGGGGATTAGTCCCGGGAGAGACCCAGTACTTC.

The genes are TRBV4-1 and TRBJ1-6; D unclear. This CDR3 has 14 residues. CDR1 is MGHRA, CDR2 YSYEKL, per germline. V lost 5 bases and J lost 5, with 10 bases in between. The CDR3 bases are TGCGCCAGCAGCTGGTGGGTCCATAATTCACCCCTCCACTTT. Translated, it gives CASSWWVHNSPLHF.

The chain is built from TRBV4-3 and TRBJ1-3; no clear D. V was shortened by 3 bases and J by 6 bases, with 15 bases between the two germline ends. Germline CDR1 LGHNA, CDR2 YSLEER. This CDR3 has 15 residues. Here the CDR3 reads CASSHSGIGKNTIYF. As DNA, the CDR3 is TGCGCCAGCAGCCACTCCGGGATCGGCAAAAACACCATATATTTT.

To note about this clonotype: The DNA is left out, because the CDR3 cannot be placed on it with certainty; the CDR3 is given as TCRdb lists it. The CDR3 here is CASSTSGEQFF. The rearrangement uses TRBV25-1 and TRBJ2-1. Per germline, CDR1 MGHDK and CDR2 SYGVNS. The CDR3 totals 11 residues, both ends included.

V is TRBV7-3 and J is TRBJ2-2, with D perhaps matching TRBD1 or TRBD2 (5 bases each). There are 14 residues in the CDR3. Germline CDR1 and CDR2: SGHTA and FQGTGA. V was shortened by 2 bases and J by 6 bases, with 10 bases between the two germline ends. Here the CDR3 reads CASSLLGTAGELFF. The CDR3 nucleotides are TGTGCCAGCAGCTTATTGGGGACGGCCGGGGAGCTGTTTTTT.

J is TRBJ2-2 and V is TRBV3-1; D is perhaps TRBD1 (5 bases). Trimming removed 4 bases from V and 2 bases from J, with 11 bases in between. Germline loops: CDR1 LGHDT, CDR2 YNNKEL (reference sequence). The CDR3 loop spans 15 amino acids. The CDR3 protein is CASSPADSNTGELFF. CDR3 DNA sequence: TGTGCCAGCAGCCCAGCCGACAGCAACACCGGGGAGCTGTTTTTT.

This clonotype came up a few times. The rearrangement links TRBV15 to TRBJ2-1; TRBD2 matches 8 bases. Germline CDR1 and CDR2: LNHNV and YYDKDF (reference sequence). This CDR3 contains 14 residues. J lost 9 bases, V lost 0 bases, and 4 bases had no gene match. This CDR3 reads CATSRDRTSTEQFF. DNA of the CDR3: TGTGCCACCAGCAGAGATAGGACTAGCACTGAGCAGTTCTTC.

In its sample, this clonotype was seen many times. The rearrangement links TRBV5-1 to TRBJ2-3, with D unresolved. CDR1 is SGHRS, CDR2 YFSETQ, per germline. V lost 5 bases, J lost 5 bases, and 15 bases lay in between. This CDR3 is 14 amino acids long. Here the CDR3 reads CASSGDSRRDTQYF. The CDR3 bases are TGCGCCAGCAGTGGAGATTCTCGGAGAGATACGCAGTATTTT.

The chain joins TRBV12-3 or TRBV12-4 to TRBJ2-7; 9 bases fit TRBD2. The CDR3 has 16 amino acids. Trimming took 5 bases from V and 0 from J; bases not matched to a gene: 8. The CDR3 DNA reads as TGTGCCAGCAGTAAGAAGCGGGGGGCCCTCTCCTACGAGCAGTACTTC. Protein: CASSKKRGALSYEQYF.

This clonotype was observed a handful of times. The genes are TRBV4-3 and TRBJ2-3; unclear D gene. Trimming took 0 bases from V and 0 from J, leaving 4 bases between them. Germline V gene lookup returns CDR1 LGHNA and CDR2 YSLEER. The CDR3 loop spans 14 amino acids. CDR3 in amino acids: CASSQDTSTDTQYF. The CDR3 DNA is TGCGCCAGCAGCCAAGACACCAGCACAGATACGCAGTATTTT.

The rearrangement uses TRBV20-1 and TRBJ2-4; 10 bases map to TRBD2. This CDR3 region has 14 residues. After removal of 5 bases from V and 5 bases from J, the junction contained 6 bases not matched to a gene. Per germline, CDR1 DFQATT and CDR2 SNEGSKA (reference sequence). Here the CDR3 DNA reads TGCAGTGCTGCTCTAGCGGGGGCCGAAAACATTCAGTACTTC. Translation gives CSAALAGAENIQYF.